The clone carrying this T cell receptor (beta chain) was observed a handful of times. Its target is not known. This sample was included in a study of T cells in Graves' hyperthyroidism and ophthalmopathy. Study details: Specimen type is peripheral blood, collected at initial diagnosis prior to any treatment. Study conclusions and caveats: Among clonotypes expanded in thyroid above 0.001, most were also found in blood.

What was amplified from RNA transcripts were TCR beta CDR3 regions. First-round RT-PCR with HTBI primers amplified the TCR CDR3 region. TCRdb fed the multiplex PCR reads into MiXCR, producing one record per CDR3 protein. In the table there are approximately 430,000 distinct CDR3 sequences, 15% to 18% of which are singletons. The germline gives CDR1 SGHRS, CDR2 YFSETQ. The CDR3 runs to 16 residues. V was pared by 0 bases and J by 2 bases, with 13 bases between. The material sequenced was blood. This rearrangement joins TRBV5-1 to TRBJ2-3, with D unclear. The clonotype was recovered from a young woman with Graves' hyperthyroidism. The CDR3, as DNA: TGCGCCAGCAGCTTGGCCGGTAGGGCAGACACAGATACGCAGTATTTT. Protein product: CASSLAGRADTDTQYF. The full variable domain, with the rest looked up from reference TRBV5-1 and TRBJ2-3, is KAGVTQTPRYLIKTRGQQVTLSCSPISGHRSVSWYQQTPGQGLQFLFEYFSETQRNKGNFPGRFSGRQFSNSRSEMNVSTLELGDSALYLCASSLAGRADTDTQYFGPGTRLTVL.